This TCR beta chain stems from a study of radiation and T cells in renal cell carcinoma. Study observations and caveats: Pretreatment tumor biopsies were lacking, so baseline clonotypes are unknown. Top tumor clonotypes rose in blood 2 weeks post-radiation, then contracted.

In regard to this clone: Its target is not known.

Sequenced by immunoSEQ multiplex PCR; TCRdb stores in-frame clones only, minus some. This table has over 120,000 clones, 65% to 90% appearing once. Time point denoted: blood 4 weeks post-SBRT, at nephrectomy. Indicated treatment: 15 Gy SBRT to primary tumor, nephrectomy 4 weeks later. Serial blood draws occurred at baseline and 2 and 4 weeks post-SBRT. This renal cell carcinoma was of the clear cell type. This CDR3 spans 14 amino acids. Germline V gives CDR1 LGHNA, CDR2 YNFKEQ. V lost 1 base and J 3 bases, leaving 10 bases between the germline ends. The receptor's source is a woman between 50 and 59 years old with renal cell carcinoma. The rearrangement uses TRBV4-2 and TRBJ2-7, with D hard to call. The specimen was blood, collected from a patient whose treatment included radiotherapy and nephrectomy. CDR3 region: CASSQGGSHYEQYF. CDR3 DNA sequence: TGTGCCAGCAGCCAAGGCGGCAGCCACTACGAGCAGTACTTC.